The entry that follows covers one T cell receptor beta chain sequence. This record belongs to a study of blood T cell repertoires in COVID-19. About the research overall: Sites across the United States, Italy and Spain contributed samples from acute and convalescent COVID-19. The analysed material was cDNA or gDNA that came from T cells, B-cell-depleted T cells, or PBMCs.

Original handling: Amplifying reference gene primers gave estimates of nucleated cell counts. Data came from immunoSEQ multiplex PCR; TCRdb stores just in-frame clones and leaves some out. V and J calls and clone size are copied from that table; D and trimming were computed from the DNA. The sample carries 250,000 to 300,000 clones, approximately 85% recorded once. Trimming took 6 bases from V and 7 from J; bases not matched to a gene: 14. This CDR3 region has 16 residues. CDR1 is KGHSH and CDR2 is LQKENI in the germline V gene. Sequences were obtained from peripheral blood. The clonotype comes from a woman aged 70-85 years with acute or convalescent COVID-19. The chain employs TRBV18 and TRBJ2-5; 10 bases match TRBD2. The CDR3 coding sequence is TGTGCCAGCTCCCCGTCGGGACTAGCGAGGAGTGGGACCCAGTACTTC. As protein: CASSPSGLARSGTQYF.